The T cell receptor (beta chain) under discussion was sequenced for a study of T cell changes during pregnancy in multiple sclerosis. Here immunoSEQ multiplex PCR was the method, and the copy in TCRdb shows in-frame clones only, minus some. The sample holds 13,000 to 15,000 clones, approximately 86% seen once. CDR3 length: 14 amino acids. The V gene's germline CDR1 is MNHEY and CDR2 SVGAGI. J lost 3 bases, V lost 4 bases, and 6 bases had no gene match. Sequencing was performed on CD8+ T cells from peripheral blood mononuclear cells, taken in the first trimester of pregnancy. This TCR derives from a female donor with multiple sclerosis, enrolled in a pregnancy study. This sequence joins TRBV6-5 and TRBJ2-7, with TRBD1 identical over 7 bases. CDR3 DNA: TGTGCCAGCAGTTGGCTGGACAGGATCTACGAGCAGTACTTC. It specifies CASSWLDRIYEQYF.